The 30 T cell receptor beta chains below were found in one sample sequenced in a study of CD8 T cell repertoires and HIV-1 epitope variants. Measured with immunoSEQ multiplex PCR; TCRdb has only the in-frame clones, and not every one. The table records 80,000 to 95,000 clones, roughly four fifths of them present only once. The material sequenced was uncultured baseline CD8+ T cells from peripheral blood mononuclear cells (PBMCs). The receptors shown here come from a male donor with HIV.

This chain connects TRBV7-2 to TRBJ1-6; weak D call: TRBD1 (6 bases). From germline, CDR1 is SGHTA and CDR2 FQGNSA. Trimming took 4 bases from V and 11 from J, leaving 18 bases between them. This CDR3 has 15 residues. CDR3 residues: CASSSSGTRGAPLHF. CDR3 nucleotide sequence: TGTGCCAGCAGCTCAAGCGGGACAAGGGGAGCACCCCTCCACTTT.

The J gene is TRBJ2-3, the V gene TRBV5-1; D ambiguous. Trimming removed 0 bases from V and 4 bases from J, with 9 bases in between. The CDR3 sequence is 14 residues long. Germline V CDR1 and CDR2: SGHRS, YFSETQ. In DNA, the CDR3 is TGCGCCAGCAGCTTGGCCTTAGGTGCAGATACGCAGTATTTT. As protein: CASSLALGADTQYF. The variable domain in full, completed from reference TRBV5-1 and TRBJ2-3, reads KAGVTQTPRYLIKTRGQQVTLSCSPISGHRSVSWYQQTPGQGLQFLFEYFSETQRNKGNFPGRFSGRQFSNSRSEMNVSTLELGDSALYLCASSLALGADTQYFGPGTRLTVL.

V is TRBV4-1 and J is TRBJ2-1; 8 bases are shared with TRBD2. From germline, CDR1 is MGHRA and CDR2 YSYEKL. There are 17 residues in the CDR3. After removal of 0 bases from V and 7 bases from J, the junction contained 11 bases not matched to a gene. The CDR3 protein is CASSQEGTGGPVNEQFF. CDR3 nucleotide sequence: TGCGCCAGCAGCCAAGAGGGGACGGGAGGGCCGGTAAATGAGCAGTTCTTC.

This sequence joins TRBV7-7 and TRBJ1-6; D gene uncertain. Trimming took 1 base from V and 0 from J, leaving 13 bases between them. The length of the CDR3 is 18 residues. In germline, CDR1 is SSHAT, CDR2 FNYEAQ (reference sequence). CDR3 sequence reads: CASSLGLKSASYNSPLHF. CDR3 bases: TGTGCCAGCAGCTTAGGACTGAAGAGCGCCTCCTATAATTCACCCCTCCACTTT.

The chain combines TRBV7-8 with TRBJ1-1; D possibly corresponds to TRBD1 (5 bases). From germline, CDR1 is SGHVS and CDR2 FQNEAQ. This CDR3 contains 15 residues. The V gene lost 0 bases and the J gene lost 0 bases, with 8 bases spanning the gap. The CDR3 reads CASSLATVMNTEAFF. The CDR3 nucleotides are TGTGCCAGCAGCTTAGCGACAGTCATGAACACTGAAGCTTTCTTT.

The chain is built from TRBV28 and TRBJ2-5, with 12 positions matching TRBD1. Trimming removed 3 bases from V and 4 bases from J; junction bases left unmatched: 6. The CDR3 has 16 residues. CDR1 and CDR2 from the germline V gene are MDHEN and SYDVKM. CDR3 amino acids: CASSFSGTGGRETQYF. The CDR3 DNA follows: TGTGCCAGCAGTTTTTCCGGGACAGGGGGCAGAGAGACCCAGTACTTC.

The V gene is TRBV6-1, the J gene TRBJ2-1, with TRBD1 identical over 8 bases. The CDR3 contains 13 residues. The V gene's germline CDR1 is MNHNS and CDR2 SASEGT. V trimming: 7 bases; J trimming: 10 bases; junction bases outside the gene matches: 9. This CDR3 reads CASTPTGVGEQFF. The CDR3 DNA sequence: TGTGCCAGCACTCCGACAGGGGTCGGGGAGCAGTTCTTC.

The V and J genes are TRBV4-3 and TRBJ2-7; TRBD1 matches 10 bases. CDR1 and CDR2 from the germline V gene are LGHNA and YSLEER. Unmatched junction bases numbered 6, after V lost 3 bases and J lost 4 bases. CDR3 size: 15 residues. CDR3 region: CASSHGTGEGYEQYF. In DNA form, the CDR3 reads TGCGCCAGCAGCCATGGGACAGGGGAAGGGTACGAGCAGTACTTC.

V gene TRBV21-1 combines with J gene TRBJ1-1; the tabulated D call, TRBD1, remains unverified against the DNA. TRBV21-1 is an annotated pseudogene. The CDR3 length is 15 residues. Written as DNA, the CDR3 is TGTGCCAGCAGCAAAGTTGGGACAGGGTTATGTGAAGCTTTCTTT. It encodes CASSKVGTGLCEAFF.

This clone was observed a handful of times. The chain combines TRBV7-9 with TRBJ2-1; TRBD2 matches 8 bases. This CDR3 has 16 amino acids. Germline V gives CDR1 SEHNR, CDR2 FQNEAQ (reference sequence). The V segment lost 4 bases and the J segment 10 bases; nucleotides outside the gene matches: 15. CDR3 sequence (DNA): TGTGCCAGCAGCTCGCCTCCGGGACTAGAGATGAAGGAGCAGTTCTTC. Its translation: CASSSPPGLEMKEQFF.

The rearrangement uses TRBV28 and TRBJ2-5; D gene unclear. The CDR3 runs to 14 residues. V shed 6 bases and J shed 0 bases, with 11 bases lying between them. In germline, CDR1 is MDHEN, CDR2 SYDVKM. For the CDR3, the DNA is TGTGCCAGCAGCACCCATGACTACCAAGAGACCCAGTACTTC. Encoded protein: CASSTHDYQETQYF. Full variable domain (rest looked up from reference TRBV28 and TRBJ2-5): DVKVTQSSRYLVKRTGEKVFLECVQDMDHENMFWYRQDPGLGLRLIYFSYDVKMKEKGDIPEGYSVSREKKERFSLILESASTNQTSMYLCASSTHDYQETQYFGPGTRLLVL.

The J gene is TRBJ1-6, the V gene TRBV19; a weak D match, TRBD1 (5 bases). The CDR3 runs to 13 residues. CDR1 LNHDA and CDR2 SQIVND come from the germline V gene (reference sequence). V was shortened by 3 bases and J by 10 bases, with 10 bases between the two germline ends. CDR3 DNA sequence: TGTGCCAGTAGTATGGGGGGACGCTCACCCCTCCACTTT. It is translated as CASSMGGRSPLHF. Full variable domain (remainder filled in from reference TRBV19 and TRBJ1-6): DGGITQSPKYLFRKEGQNVTLSCEQNLNHDAMYWYRQDPGQGLRLIYYSQIVNDFQKGDIAEGYSVSREKKESFPLTVTSAQKNPTAFYLCASSMGGRSPLHFGNGTRLTVT.

The chain recombines TRBV28 with TRBJ1-6; no definite D call. V dropped 6 bases and J dropped 8 bases, with 14 bases sitting between them. CDR1 and CDR2 (germline): MDHEN, SYDVKM. CDR3 size: 14 residues. The CDR3 region has the DNA TGTGCCAGCAGCCAAAGACTCCGGTATTCACCCCTCCACTTT. Its translation: CASSQRLRYSPLHF.

This sequence joins TRBV28 and TRBJ2-7; D remains ambiguous. V lost 5 bases to trimming and J lost 0 bases, with 11 bases between them. The germline CDR1 and CDR2 sequences are MDHEN and SYDVKM. The CDR3 runs 14 residues. The CDR3, as DNA: TGTGCCAGCAGTAGGACGGTAAACTCCTACGAGCAGTACTTC. Translated: CASSRTVNSYEQYF. The full variable domain, rest sourced from reference TRBV28 and TRBJ2-7, is DVKVTQSSRYLVKRTGEKVFLECVQDMDHENMFWYRQDPGLGLRLIYFSYDVKMKEKGDIPEGYSVSREKKERFSLILESASTNQTSMYLCASSRTVNSYEQYFGPGTRLTVT.

This clone was counted between two and nine times. This chain joins TRBV28 and TRBJ2-7; 12 positions match TRBD2. Trimming removed 2 bases from V and 7 bases from J; junction bases left unmatched: 9. CDR3 length: 16 amino acids. CDR1 is MDHEN and CDR2 is SYDVKM in the germline V gene. CDR3 bases: TGTGCCAGCAGTTTACTTCTAGCGGGGGGGCCCGGGGAGCAGTACTTC. Its translation: CASSLLLAGGPGEQYF.

This clone has just a few counts. The chain combines TRBV15 with TRBJ1-2; D uncertain. This CDR3 is 17 amino acids long. The germline V gene encodes CDR1 LNHNV and CDR2 YYDKDF (reference sequence). V was cut by 0 bases and J by 4 bases, with 18 bases left in between. CDR3 residues: CATSRDIMMRRGYGYTF. CDR3 DNA sequence: TGTGCCACCAGCAGAGATATTATGATGAGGCGAGGCTATGGCTACACCTTC.

The rearrangement uses TRBV7-9 and TRBJ2-6, with D unclear. The CDR3 sequence is 16 residues long. CDR1 is SEHNR and CDR2 is FQNEAQ in the germline V gene (reference sequence). The germline V and J ends were trimmed by 1 base and 1 base, with 8 bases remaining between them. CDR3 coding DNA: TGTGCCAGCAGCTTAGAACGTACTTCTGGGGCCAACGTCCTGACTTTC. Translating it yields CASSLERTSGANVLTF.

The V gene is TRBV5-1, the J gene TRBJ2-5; the D is unclear. V lost 4 bases and J lost 7, with 14 bases in between. CDR1 and CDR2 from the germline V gene are SGHRS and YFSETQ. CDR3 size: 13 residues. This chain's CDR3 is CASSPRVGWTQYF. CDR3 bases: TGCGCCAGCAGCCCTAGGGTGGGTTGGACCCAGTACTTC.

For the CDR3, the DNA is TGTGCCAGCAGCTTAGACAGTGGCCGGGGGGAGCAGTACTTC. Amino acid sequence: CASSLDSGRGEQYF. This rearrangement joins TRBV7-2 to TRBJ2-7; possibly TRBD2 for D (6 bases). The CDR3 is 14 amino acids. Trimming pared 1 base from V and 7 bases from J, leaving 14 bases between. CDR1 SGHTA and CDR2 FQGNSA come from the germline V gene.

This chain connects TRBV28 to TRBJ2-3; D possibly matches TRBD1 or TRBD2 (6 bases each). Looked up from germline, CDR1 is MDHEN and CDR2 is SYDVKM. CDR3 length equals 15 residues. For the CDR3, the DNA is TGTGCTTTGAGTGGGGGGCCTGCCAGCACAGATACGCAGTATTTT. This translates into CALSGGPASTDTQYF.

The chain employs TRBV15 and TRBJ1-1, with D perhaps TRBD1 (5 bases). Deletions cut 10 bases from V and 4 bases from J, with 10 bases between. CDR1 LNHNV and CDR2 YYDKDF come from the germline V gene (reference sequence). CDR3 length: 11 amino acids. The chain's CDR3 is CASRESTEAFF. The CDR3 bases are TGTGCCAGCAGGGAATCCACTGAAGCTTTCTTT.

The chain joins TRBV18 to TRBJ2-5; 8 nucleotides match TRBD1. This CDR3 spans 15 amino acids. Germline values: CDR1 KGHSH, CDR2 LQKENI. The V and J ends lost 0 bases and 6 bases, in that order; junction bases with no gene match: 6. DNA for the CDR3: TGTGCCAGCTCACCACCAGGACAGGGAAGACAGACCCAGTACTTC. Protein product: CASSPPGQGRQTQYF.

This clone has more than one count but fewer than ten. One end of the junction fails to match germline, which may point to a read error. The chain uses TRBV7-3 and TRBJ2-1, with 8 bases lining up with TRBD2. The CDR3 contains 12 residues. CDR1 and CDR2 from the germline V gene are SGHTA and FQGTGA. The CDR3, as DNA: TGTGCCAGCAGCCTGTATAGCGGGGAGCTGTTCTTC. Protein sequence: CASSLYSGELFF.

This clone was detected a few times. CDR3 protein: CAWCPGQITDTQYF. CDR3 bases: TGTGCCTGGTGCCCGGGACAGATCACAGATACGCAGTATTTT. The chain couples TRBV30 to TRBJ2-3; 7 nucleotides match TRBD1. CDR3 length equals 14 residues. Per the germline V gene, CDR1 is GTSNPN and CDR2 is SVGIG (reference sequence). J lost 2 bases, V lost 5 bases, and 7 bases had no gene match. Complete variable domain (other parts from reference TRBV30 and TRBJ2-3): SQTIHQWPATLVQPVGSPLSLECTVEGTSNPNLYWYRQAAGRGLQLLFYSVGIGQISSEVPQNLSASRPQDRQFILSSKKLLLSDSGFYLCAWCPGQITDTQYFGPGTRLTVL.

V is TRBV5-1 and J is TRBJ2-2; tentative D call: TRBD1 (6 bases). Germline-derived CDR1 and CDR2 are SGHRS and YFSETQ. This CDR3 has 17 residues. Trimming removed 1 base at V and 5 bases at J, with 18 bases between. The CDR3 nucleotides read TGCGCCAGCAGCTTGAATGGTCAGGGGATGAATACCGGGGAGCTGTTTTTT. Residues: CASSLNGQGMNTGELFF.

This clone was counted between two and nine times. The identical CDR3 is also encoded by other nucleotide sequences in the sample. The chain recombines TRBV7-9 with TRBJ1-5, with TRBD1 as a possible D gene (6 bases). Germline CDR1 reads SEHNR; CDR2 reads FQNEAQ (reference sequence). V lost 3 bases to trimming and J lost 5 bases, with 14 bases between them. The CDR3 has 15 residues. The CDR3: CASSLGGAGDQPQHF. Here the CDR3 DNA reads TGTGCCAGCAGCTTGGGTGGGGCAGGGGATCAGCCCCAGCATTTT. Complete variable domain (other parts from reference TRBV7-9 and TRBJ1-5): DTGVSQNPRHKITKRGQNVTFRCDPISEHNRLYWYRQTLGQGPEFLTYFQNEAQLEKSRLLSDRFSAERPKGSFSTLEIQRTEQGDSAMYLCASSLGGAGDQPQHFGDGTRLSIL.

This chain connects TRBV7-8 to TRBJ1-5; D gene ambiguous. V gave up 1 base and J gave up 0 bases, with 7 bases separating them. The CDR3 runs 15 residues. Germline values: CDR1 SGHVS, CDR2 FQNEAQ. The CDR3 DNA reads as TGTGCCAGCAGCTTAGACAGCCATAGCAATCAGCCCCAGCATTTT. This codes for CASSLDSHSNQPQHF.

V gene TRBV30 combines with J gene TRBJ1-3; 8 positions agree with TRBD1. Germline V gives CDR1 GTSNPN, CDR2 SVGIG (reference sequence). CDR3 size: 14 residues. J was trimmed by 3 bases and V by 0 bases; bases with no gene match: 1. The CDR3 bases are TGTGCCTGGAGTGTAGGACAGGGTGGAAACACCATATATTTT. This codes for CAWSVGQGGNTIYF.

This chain connects TRBV7-9 to TRBJ1-2; 9 bases agree with TRBD1. Trimming removed 2 bases from V and 6 bases from J; junction bases left unmatched: 10. Germline loops: CDR1 SEHNR, CDR2 FQNEAQ (reference sequence). CDR3 length equals 16 residues. CDR3 nucleotides: TGTGCCAGCAGCTTAACCGGGACAGGGAGTATCCATGGCTACACCTTC. Its protein product is CASSLTGTGSIHGYTF.

This sequence joins TRBV14 and TRBJ2-5; 8 bases align to TRBD2. The germline gives CDR1 SGHDN, CDR2 FVKESK. Trimming cost V 4 bases and J 4 bases; bases outside gene matches: 2. The CDR3 sequence is 13 residues long. The CDR3 DNA follows: TGTGCCAGCAGCCCGGGGGGGGCAGAGACCCAGTACTTC. It encodes CASSPGGAETQYF.